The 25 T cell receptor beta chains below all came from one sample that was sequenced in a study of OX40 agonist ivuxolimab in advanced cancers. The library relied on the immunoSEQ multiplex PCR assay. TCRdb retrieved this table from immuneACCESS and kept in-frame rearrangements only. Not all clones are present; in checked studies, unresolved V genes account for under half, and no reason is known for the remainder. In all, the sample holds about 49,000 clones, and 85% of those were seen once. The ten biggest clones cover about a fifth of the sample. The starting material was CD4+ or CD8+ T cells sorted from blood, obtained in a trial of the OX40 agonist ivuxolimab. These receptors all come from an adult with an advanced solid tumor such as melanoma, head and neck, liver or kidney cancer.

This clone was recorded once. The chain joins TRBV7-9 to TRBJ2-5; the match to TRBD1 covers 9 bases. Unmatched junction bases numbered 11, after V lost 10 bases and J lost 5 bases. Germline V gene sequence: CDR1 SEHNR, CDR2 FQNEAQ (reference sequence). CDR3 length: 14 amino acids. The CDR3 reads CAILTGTGLETQYF. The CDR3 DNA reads TGTGCCATTCTGACCGGGACAGGGCTGGAGACCCAGTACTTC.

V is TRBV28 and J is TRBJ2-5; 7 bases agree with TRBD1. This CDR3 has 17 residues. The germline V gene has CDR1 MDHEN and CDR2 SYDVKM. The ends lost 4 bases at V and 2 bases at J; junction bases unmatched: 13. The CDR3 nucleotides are TGTGCCAGCAGTTCGTCCACCTCCACGGGACAGCAAGAGACCCAGTACTTC. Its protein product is CASSSSTSTGQQETQYF.

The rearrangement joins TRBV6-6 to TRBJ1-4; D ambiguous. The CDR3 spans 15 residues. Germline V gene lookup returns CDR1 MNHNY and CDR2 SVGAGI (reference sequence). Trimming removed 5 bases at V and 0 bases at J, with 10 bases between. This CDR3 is CASSAVLSTNEKLFF. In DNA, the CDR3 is TGTGCCAGCAGTGCGGTCCTCTCAACTAATGAAAAACTGTTTTTT.

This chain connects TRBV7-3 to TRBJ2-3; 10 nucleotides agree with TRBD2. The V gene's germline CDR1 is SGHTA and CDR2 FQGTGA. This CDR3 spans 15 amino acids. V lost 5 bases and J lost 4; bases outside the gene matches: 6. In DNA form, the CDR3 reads TGTGCCAGCAGCAATAGCGGGGGGTCCGCAGATACGCAGTATTTT. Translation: CASSNSGGSADTQYF.

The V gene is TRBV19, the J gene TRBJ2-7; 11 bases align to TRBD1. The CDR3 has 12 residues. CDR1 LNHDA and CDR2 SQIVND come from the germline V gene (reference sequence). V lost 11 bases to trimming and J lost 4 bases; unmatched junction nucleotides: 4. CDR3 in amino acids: CAVGTGGYEQYF. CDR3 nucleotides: TGTGCCGTCGGGACAGGGGGTTACGAGCAGTACTTC. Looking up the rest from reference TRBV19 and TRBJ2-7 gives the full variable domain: DGGITQSPKYLFRKEGQNVTLSCEQNLNHDAMYWYRQDPGQGLRLIYYSQIVNDFQKGDIAEGYSVSREKKESFPLTVTSAQKNPTAFYLCAVGTGGYEQYFGPGTRLTVT.

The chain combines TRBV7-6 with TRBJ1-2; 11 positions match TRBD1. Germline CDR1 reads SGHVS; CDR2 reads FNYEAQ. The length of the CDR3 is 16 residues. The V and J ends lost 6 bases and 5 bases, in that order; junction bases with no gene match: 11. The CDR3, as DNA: TGTGCCAGCAGTCCAGGAGAGGACAGGGGGCTGTATGGCTACACCTTC. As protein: CASSPGEDRGLYGYTF.

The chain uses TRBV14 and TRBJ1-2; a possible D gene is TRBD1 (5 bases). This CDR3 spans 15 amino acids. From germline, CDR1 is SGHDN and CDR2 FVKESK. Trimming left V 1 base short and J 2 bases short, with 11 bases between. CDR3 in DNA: TGTGCCAGCAGCCAAGTCGGGGGAGCCAACTATGGCTACACCTTC. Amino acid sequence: CASSQVGGANYGYTF. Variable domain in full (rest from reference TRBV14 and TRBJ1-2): EAGVTQFPSHSVIEKGQTVTLRCDPISGHDNLYWYRRVMGKEIKFLLHFVKESKQDESGMPNNRFLAERTGGTYSTLKVQPAELEDSGVYFCASSQVGGANYGYTFGSGTRLTVV.

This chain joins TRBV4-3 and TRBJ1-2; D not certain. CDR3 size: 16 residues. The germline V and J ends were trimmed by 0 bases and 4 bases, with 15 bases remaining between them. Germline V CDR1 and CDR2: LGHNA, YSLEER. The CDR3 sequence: CASSQDRGLVAYGYTF. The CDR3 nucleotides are TGCGCCAGCAGCCAAGATAGAGGGCTCGTAGCCTATGGCTACACCTTC.

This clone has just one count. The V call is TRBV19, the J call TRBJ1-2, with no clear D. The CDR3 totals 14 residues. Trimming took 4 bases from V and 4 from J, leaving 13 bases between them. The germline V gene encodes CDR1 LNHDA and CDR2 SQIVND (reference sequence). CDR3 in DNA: TGTGCCAGTAGTACGACAAGTCCCGGCTATGGCTACACCTTC. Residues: CASSTTSPGYGYTF.

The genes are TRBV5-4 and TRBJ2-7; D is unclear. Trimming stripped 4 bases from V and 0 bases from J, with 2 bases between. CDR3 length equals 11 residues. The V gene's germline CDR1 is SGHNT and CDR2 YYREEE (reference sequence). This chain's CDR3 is CASSDSYEQYV. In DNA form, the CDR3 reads TGTGCCAGCAGCGACTCCTACGAGCAGTACGTC.

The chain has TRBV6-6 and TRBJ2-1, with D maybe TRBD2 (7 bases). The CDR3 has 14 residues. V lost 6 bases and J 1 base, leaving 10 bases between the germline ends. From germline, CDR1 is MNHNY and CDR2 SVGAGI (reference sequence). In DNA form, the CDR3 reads TGTGCCAGCAGAGGGGGGGGGTCCTACAATGAGCAGTTCTTC. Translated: CASRGGGSYNEQFF.

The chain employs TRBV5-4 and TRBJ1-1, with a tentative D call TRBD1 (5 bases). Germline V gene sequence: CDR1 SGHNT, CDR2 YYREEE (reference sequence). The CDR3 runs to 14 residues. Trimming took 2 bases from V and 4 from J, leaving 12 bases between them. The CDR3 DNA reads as TGTGCCAGCAGCTTCCGGGACGACATCACTGAAGCTTTCTTT. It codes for CASSFRDDITEAFF.

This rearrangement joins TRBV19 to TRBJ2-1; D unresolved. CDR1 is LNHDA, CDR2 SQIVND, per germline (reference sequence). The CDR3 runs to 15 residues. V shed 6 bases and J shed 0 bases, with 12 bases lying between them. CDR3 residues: CASSLAQSSYNEQFF. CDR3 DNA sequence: TGTGCCAGTAGCCTTGCTCAAAGCTCCTACAATGAGCAGTTCTTC.

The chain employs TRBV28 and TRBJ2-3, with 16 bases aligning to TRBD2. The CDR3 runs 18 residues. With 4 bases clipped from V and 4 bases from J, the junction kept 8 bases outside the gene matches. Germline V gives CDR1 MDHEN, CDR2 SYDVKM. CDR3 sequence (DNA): TGTGCCAGCAGTTCCGGGACTAGCGGGGGGGCGGTCGCAGATACGCAGTATTTT. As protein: CASSSGTSGGAVADTQYF.

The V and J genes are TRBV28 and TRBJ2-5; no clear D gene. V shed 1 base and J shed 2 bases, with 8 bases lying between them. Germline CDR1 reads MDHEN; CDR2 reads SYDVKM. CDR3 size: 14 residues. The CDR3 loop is CASSLFGLQETQYF. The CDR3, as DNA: TGTGCCAGCAGTTTATTCGGGTTGCAAGAGACCCAGTACTTC.

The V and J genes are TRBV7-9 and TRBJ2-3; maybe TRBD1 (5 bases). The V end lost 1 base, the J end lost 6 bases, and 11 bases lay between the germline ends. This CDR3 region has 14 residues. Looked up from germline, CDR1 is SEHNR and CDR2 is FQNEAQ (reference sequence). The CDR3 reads CASSLVQGLDTQYF. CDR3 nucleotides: TGTGCCAGCAGCTTAGTCCAGGGTCTGGATACGCAGTATTTT. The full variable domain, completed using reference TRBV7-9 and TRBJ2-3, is DTGVSQNPRHKITKRGQNVTFRCDPISEHNRLYWYRQTLGQGPEFLTYFQNEAQLEKSRLLSDRFSAERPKGSFSTLEIQRTEQGDSAMYLCASSLVQGLDTQYFGPGTRLTVL.

CDR3 in amino acids: CASRRRDSPYNEQFF. The CDR3 nucleotides read TGCGCCAGCAGGCGCCGGGACAGCCCCTACAATGAGCAGTTCTTC. The chain recombines TRBV10-2 with TRBJ2-1; 7 bases are shared with TRBD1. V lost 6 bases, J lost 2 bases, and 7 bases stayed unmatched. The CDR3 runs 15 residues. Germline assignment: CDR1 WSHSY and CDR2 SAAADI.

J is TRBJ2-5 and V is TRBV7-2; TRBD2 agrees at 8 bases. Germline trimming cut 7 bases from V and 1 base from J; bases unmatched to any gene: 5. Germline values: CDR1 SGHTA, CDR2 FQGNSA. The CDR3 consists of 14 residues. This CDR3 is CASTLTSGQETQYF. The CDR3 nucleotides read TGTGCCAGCACCCTTACTAGCGGCCAAGAGACCCAGTACTTC.

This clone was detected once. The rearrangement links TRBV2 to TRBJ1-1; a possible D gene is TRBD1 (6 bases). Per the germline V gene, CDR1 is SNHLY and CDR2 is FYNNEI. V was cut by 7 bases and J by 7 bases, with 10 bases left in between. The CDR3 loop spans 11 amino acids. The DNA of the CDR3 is TGTGCCAGCATCGAGACAGGTGAAGCTTTCTTT. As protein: CASIETGEAFF.

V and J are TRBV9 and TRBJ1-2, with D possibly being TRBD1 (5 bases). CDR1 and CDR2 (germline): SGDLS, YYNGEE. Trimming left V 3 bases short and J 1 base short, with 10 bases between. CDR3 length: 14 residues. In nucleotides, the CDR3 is TGTGCCAGCAGCGGAGACAGTTTTAACTATGGCTACACCTTC. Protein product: CASSGDSFNYGYTF.

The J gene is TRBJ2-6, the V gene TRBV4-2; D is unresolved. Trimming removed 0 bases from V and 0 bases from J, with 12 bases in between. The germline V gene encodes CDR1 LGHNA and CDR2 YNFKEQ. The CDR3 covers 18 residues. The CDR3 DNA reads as TGTGCCAGCAGCCAAGAGGCCCAGACCCTCTCTGGGGCCAACGTCCTGACTTTC. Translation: CASSQEAQTLSGANVLTF.

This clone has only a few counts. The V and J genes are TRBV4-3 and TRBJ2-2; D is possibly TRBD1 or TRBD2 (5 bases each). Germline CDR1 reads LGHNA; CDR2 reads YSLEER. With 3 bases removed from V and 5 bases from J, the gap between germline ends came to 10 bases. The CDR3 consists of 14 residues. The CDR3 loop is CASSHGTGTGELFF. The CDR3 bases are TGCGCCAGCAGCCACGGGACGGGGACCGGGGAGCTGTTTTTT.

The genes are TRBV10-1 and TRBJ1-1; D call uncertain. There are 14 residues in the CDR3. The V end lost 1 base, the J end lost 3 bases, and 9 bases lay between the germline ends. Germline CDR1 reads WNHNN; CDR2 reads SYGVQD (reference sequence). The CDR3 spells CASSEYRADTEAFF. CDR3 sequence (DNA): TGCGCCAGCAGTGAGTACCGGGCGGACACTGAAGCTTTCTTT.

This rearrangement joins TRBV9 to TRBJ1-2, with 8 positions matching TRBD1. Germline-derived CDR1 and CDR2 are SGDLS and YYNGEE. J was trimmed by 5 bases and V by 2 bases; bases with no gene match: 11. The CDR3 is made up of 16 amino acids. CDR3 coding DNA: TGTGCCAGCAGCGTGAAAGCAGGGGGCGCGGGATATGGCTACACCTTC. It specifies CASSVKAGGAGYGYTF. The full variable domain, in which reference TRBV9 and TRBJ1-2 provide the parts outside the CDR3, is DSGVTQTPKHLITATGQRVTLRCSPRSGDLSVYWYQQSLDQGLQFLIQYYNGEERAKGNILERFSAQQFPDLHSELNLSSLELGDSALYFCASSVKAGGAGYGYTFGSGTRLTVV.

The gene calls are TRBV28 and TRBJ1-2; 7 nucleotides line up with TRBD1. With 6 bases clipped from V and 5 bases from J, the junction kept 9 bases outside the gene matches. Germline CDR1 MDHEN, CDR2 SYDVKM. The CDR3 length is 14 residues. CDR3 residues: CASRFGQASYGYTF. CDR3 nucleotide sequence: TGTGCCAGCAGGTTCGGACAGGCTTCTTATGGCTACACCTTC.